This TCR beta chain was captured in a study of cytomegalovirus exposure and HLA in healthy donors (dated by TCRdb to about 2017). Study-wide context: An earlier analysis of 587 of the donors reported around 280 Gb of sequence data and around 120 million unique TCR beta sequences obtained from about 179 million T cells. An early release covering just under 650 HLA-typed donors comprised approximately 290 gigabases of sequencing data and 65 million to 100 million unique TCR sequences. Among the roughly 400 genotyped donors, approximately 82% belonged to the genetic ancestry cluster associated with self-reported Caucasian donors. The study was designed to test whether signatures of past pathogen exposure could be identified by cataloging public T cell receptors. The study profiled the T cell repertoires of 500 to 800 subjects by immunosequencing and related them to cytomegalovirus serostatus. Besides the first cohort of 550 to 750 subjects, a separate validation cohort made up of 120 or so different subjects was used. High-throughput TCR immunosequencing, statistical association of individual TCRs with disease status, and machine learning were combined to predict cytomegalovirus infection status. A later analysis re-analyzed previously published TCR beta repertoires from 500 to 700 donors and added high-resolution HLA genotyping to study TCR occurrence patterns. In the later analysis, no new phenotypic data were used to find candidate immune exposures; instead, reliance was placed on TCR beta sequences and their occurrence across donors. In an earlier analysis of a few hundred of the donors, high-throughput TCR beta sequencing was used to judge whether each TCR beta V gene segment behaved as functional or pseudogenic. Alongside the repertoire data, information on donor age, sex, ethnicity and CMV serostatus was compiled. A later genetic analysis took genome-wide SNP genotypes for about 65% of the 666 donors and used that subset as a discovery cohort. All discovery cohort repertoires had been generated using a single sequencing platform. Class I and class II HLA loci were covered by the typing at four-digit resolution. Typing coverage varied by locus: about 629-640 donors for A, B, C, DRB1 and DQB1; approximately 560 for DQA1; more than 600 for DPA1; roughly 450 for DPB1. Roughly 5 DR-DQ haplotypes were handled as single units for association and clustering, since linkage in the cohort was strong. Among a few hundred genotyped donors of the cohort, an average of 235,054 unique TCR beta nucleotide sequences were sequenced per donor, roughly 20% of them non-productive. The research as a whole found: Roughly uniform sequencing depth across donors was assumed in presence/absence analyses, although this assumption may not hold. A later analysis associated around 16,000 TCR beta sequences with specific HLA alleles at a false discovery rate of 0.05. Because counts were too low, 15 or so rarely observed V segments, including chromosome 9 orphons, were excluded from the earlier analysis of 500 to 700 of the donors. Broadly in line with IMGT annotations, most TCR beta V segments showed up in productive rearrangements about 87% or about 30% of the time in an earlier analysis of 587 of the donors. Strong co-occurrence of HLA alleles, especially DR and DQ, made assigning TCR associations to individual alleles difficult. Because some donors lacked HLA typing at each locus, the association tests relied only on the typed subset. A group of highly shared sequence variants was considered likely to be a technical artifact of the sequencing pipeline. In a later analysis, most CMV-associated TCR beta chains were found to appear HLA-restricted, with HLA associations seemingly driven largely by CMV exposure. A later analysis found that HLA-associated TCR beta chains were more clonally expanded and had lower generation probabilities than equally common non-associated chains. Across donors, most TCR sequences were observed very rarely, whereas some public TCRs were present in many individuals. Some IMGT-functional V segments, including TRBV6-2 and TRBV6-3, could not be told apart with the 87-base-pair reads, so those segments were excluded. A few of the identified cytomegalovirus-associated TCR beta chains were confirmed in vitro to be specific for cytomegalovirus antigens. A further reported finding was that TCR beta sequences accurately predicted the HLA-A and HLA-B alleles for most subjects in the first cohort. The classifier was reported to diagnose cytomegalovirus status with high specificity and sensitivity in both the original cohort and the validation cohort. For the cohort, immune exposure information was limited to CMV serostatus. This cohort had only TCR beta chains sequenced, and the lack of alpha or paired-chain data limited which features could be detected. Correlated functional status among segregating V segments might reflect linkage disequilibrium, but an unknown experimental factor could not be ruled out. In a later genetic analysis, fewer N-insertions in productive TCRs were reported among donors in an Asian-associated ancestry cluster than the roughly 640-donor mean. The study gave a list of under 200 TCR beta chains associated with cytomegalovirus. A later genetic analysis associated a missense DCLRE1C variant with V-gene and J-gene trimming of TCR beta chains, and an independent cohort replicated the association. According to a later analysis, TCR association rates differed among HLA loci, with DRB1 alleles showing the most associated TCRs and HLA-C alleles showing the fewest. The authors suggested that the approach could potentially be generalized to other disease states and immunological phenotypes. According to a later analysis, parvovirus B19, influenza, CMV and Epstein-Barr virus appeared linked to several top co-occurrence clusters.

The cohort comprised fewer than 700 healthy bone marrow donors. At the time of sampling, every cohort member was nominally healthy, though immune exposures that went unrecorded were likely present. The donor was CMV seropositive and was included in the group of 250 to 350 seropositive cohort members. Each donor provided a peripheral blood sample, and peripheral blood mononuclear cells were used for TCR beta sequencing. Genomic DNA was extracted from the blood cell samples with the Qiagen DNeasy Blood Extraction Kit. The trim is 3 bases for V and 7 bases for J, with a gap of 3 bases between the germline ends. The CDR3 sequence holds 10 residues, the cysteine and phenylalanine included. Kept here is only the CDR3 DNA, which spans 30 bases and is read in frame from base 1. The germline V gene supplies CDR1 SNHLY and CDR2 FYNNEI. On this clone: This clone's antigen is unknown. The record has no base qualities; no much larger clone is one base away.

Library method: the immunoSEQ multiplex PCR assay. For the multiplex PCR, a mixture combining 60 forward primers for TCR Vbeta segments and 13 reverse primers for TCR Jbeta segments was used. The CDR3 region of rearranged TCR beta genes was amplified from genomic DNA with a multiplex PCR assay. The Illumina HiSeq System was used to sequence the amplified TCR beta libraries as 87-base-pair reads. The authors processed their data as follows. In a later analysis, roughly 80 million unique TCR beta chains were counted across the approximately 640 repertoires, and around 10 million of these chains were shared by at least two donors. Raw reads were error-corrected and collapsed into unique sequences by a nearest-neighbor algorithm in which closely related sequences were merged to remove PCR and sequencing errors. V, D and J gene segments were assigned by aligning CDR3 sequences to IMGT reference sequences. For a sequence to be retained, at least a six-nucleotide match to both a V gene segment and a J gene segment was required. A rearrangement was called productive if the CDR3 had no stop codons and remained in frame with V and J, and every other rearrangement was called non-productive. Following IMGT convention, CDR3 was defined as the stretch from the second conserved V-encoded cysteine up to the conserved J-encoded phenylalanine. The earlier analysis of some 580 of the donors excluded any sequence lacking an unambiguous match to a single V gene segment. An earlier analysis of just under 600 of the donors called V segments functional above 56.7% productive rearrangements and segregating when the between-donor standard deviation exceeded 5%. A statistical classification framework was developed to diagnose cytomegalovirus status using the catalog of TCR beta chain sequences. V and J gene assignment, in a later analysis, came from comparing TCR nucleotide sequences with IMGT/GENE-DB human TR gene sequences. In a later analysis, CDR3 sequences and most-parsimonious VDJ recombination scenarios were assigned using the TCRdist pipeline. In a later analysis, each TCR beta chain was defined by its CDR3 amino acid sequence together with its V-gene family, and reads lacking a unique V-gene family were excluded. To address suspected cross-contamination and a sequencing artifact, a later analysis removed approximately 600 highly shared, low-generation-probability nucleotide sequences. In a later analysis, a clonal expansion index for each public chain was calculated from normalized within-repertoire ranks of inferred template counts. In a later analysis, generation probabilities were computed with a VDJ recombination model fitted to out-of-frame rearrangements, and the resulting probabilities were checked against IGoR. Hypergeometric tests were used in a later analysis to score TCR-TCR, TCR-HLA and TCR-CMV co-occurrence, with a repertoire-size bias correction applied to the TCR pairs. False discovery rates were estimated in a later analysis by permuting HLA or CMV assignments 20 times. A later analysis grouped co-occurring TCRs with DBSCAN, adding TCRdist sequence similarity when clustering within HLA-allele-positive subsets. Co-occurrence clustering excluded repertoires with fewer than 30,000 or more than 120,000 public chains, plus five with anomalous nucleotide sharing. Entries here come from immuneACCESS through TCRdb and include only in-frame sequences with V and J called. Some clones fail to appear in such tables; in the studies checked, an unresolved V gene covers under half of the shortfall, and the cause of the remainder is unknown. V and J calls and clone size are given by that table; D and trimming were obtained from the DNA. For this sample there are roughly 180,000 clones; about 78% appear just once. The top ten clones comprise 13% of the sample.

Sequenced material: PBMCs. This chain joins TRBV2 to TRBJ1-1; the D gene cannot be resolved reliably. This clonotype originated in a woman between 45 and 65 years old in good health and CMV-seropositive. The DNA reads TGTGCCAGCAGTGACAATGAAGCTTTCTTT. Its protein product is CASSDNEAFF. With the rest looked up from the reference TRBV2 and TRBJ1-1 genes rather than sequenced, the full variable domain is EPEVTQTPSHQVTQMGQEVILRCVPISNHLYFYWYRQILGQKVEFLVSFYNNEISEKSEIFDDQFSVERPDGSNFTLKIRSTKLEDSAMYFCASSDNEAFFGQGTRLTVV.